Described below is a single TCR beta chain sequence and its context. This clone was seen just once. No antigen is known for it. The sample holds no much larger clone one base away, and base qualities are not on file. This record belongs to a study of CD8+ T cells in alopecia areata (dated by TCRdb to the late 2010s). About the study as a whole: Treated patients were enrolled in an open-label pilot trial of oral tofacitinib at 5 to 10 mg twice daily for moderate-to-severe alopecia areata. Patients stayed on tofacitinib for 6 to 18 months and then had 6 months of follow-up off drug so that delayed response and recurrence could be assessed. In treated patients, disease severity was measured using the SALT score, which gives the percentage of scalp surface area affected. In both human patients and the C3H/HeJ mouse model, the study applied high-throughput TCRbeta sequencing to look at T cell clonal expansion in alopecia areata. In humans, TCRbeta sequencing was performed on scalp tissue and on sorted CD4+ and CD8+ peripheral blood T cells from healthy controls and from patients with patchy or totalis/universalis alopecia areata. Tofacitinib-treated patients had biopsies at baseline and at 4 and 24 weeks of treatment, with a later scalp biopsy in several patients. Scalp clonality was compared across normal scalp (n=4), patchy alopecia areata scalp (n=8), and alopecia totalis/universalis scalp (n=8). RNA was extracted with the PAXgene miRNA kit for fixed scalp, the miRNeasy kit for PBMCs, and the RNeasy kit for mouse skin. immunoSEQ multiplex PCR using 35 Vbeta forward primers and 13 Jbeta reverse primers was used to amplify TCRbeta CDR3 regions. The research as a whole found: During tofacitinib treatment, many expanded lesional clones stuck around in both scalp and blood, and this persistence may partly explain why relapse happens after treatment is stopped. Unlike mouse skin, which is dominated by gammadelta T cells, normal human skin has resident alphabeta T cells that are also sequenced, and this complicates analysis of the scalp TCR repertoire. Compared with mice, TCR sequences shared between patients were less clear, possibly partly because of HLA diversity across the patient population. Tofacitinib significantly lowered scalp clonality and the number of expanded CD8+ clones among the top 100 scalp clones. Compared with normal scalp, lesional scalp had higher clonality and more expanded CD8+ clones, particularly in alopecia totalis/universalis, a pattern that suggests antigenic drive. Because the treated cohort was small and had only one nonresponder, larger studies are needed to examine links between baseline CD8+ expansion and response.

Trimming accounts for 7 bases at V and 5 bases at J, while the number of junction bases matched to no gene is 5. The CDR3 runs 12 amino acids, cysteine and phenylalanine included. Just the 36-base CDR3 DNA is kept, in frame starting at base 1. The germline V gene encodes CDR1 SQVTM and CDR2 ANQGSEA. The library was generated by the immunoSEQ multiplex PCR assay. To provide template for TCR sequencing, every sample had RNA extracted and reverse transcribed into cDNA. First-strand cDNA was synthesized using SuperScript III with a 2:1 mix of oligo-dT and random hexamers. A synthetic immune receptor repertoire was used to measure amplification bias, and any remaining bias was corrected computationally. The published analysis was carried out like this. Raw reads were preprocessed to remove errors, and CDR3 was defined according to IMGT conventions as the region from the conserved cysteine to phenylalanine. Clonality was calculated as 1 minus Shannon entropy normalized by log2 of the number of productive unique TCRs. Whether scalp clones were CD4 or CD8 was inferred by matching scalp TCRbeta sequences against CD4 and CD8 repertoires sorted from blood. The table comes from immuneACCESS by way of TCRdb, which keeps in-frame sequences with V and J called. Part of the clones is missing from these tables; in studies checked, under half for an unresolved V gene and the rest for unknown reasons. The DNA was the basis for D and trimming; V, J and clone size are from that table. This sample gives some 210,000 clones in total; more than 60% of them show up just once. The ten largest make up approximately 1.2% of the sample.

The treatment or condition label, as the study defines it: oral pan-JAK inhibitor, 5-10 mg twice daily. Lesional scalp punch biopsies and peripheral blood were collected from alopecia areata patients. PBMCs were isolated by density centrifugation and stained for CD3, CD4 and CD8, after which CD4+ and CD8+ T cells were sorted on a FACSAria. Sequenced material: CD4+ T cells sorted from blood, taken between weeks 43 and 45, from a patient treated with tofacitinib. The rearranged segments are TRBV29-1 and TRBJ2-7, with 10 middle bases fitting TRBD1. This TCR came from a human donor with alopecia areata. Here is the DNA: TGCAGCGGGGGACAGGGGTCCCACGAGCAGTACTTC. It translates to CSGGQGSHEQYF.